A selection of T cell receptor beta chains follows, all from one sample in a study of OX40 agonist ivuxolimab in advanced cancers. Produced via immunoSEQ multiplex PCR; TCRdb's table is partial and in-frame only. The sample shows fewer than 90,000 clones, 70% to 90% of them seen only once. The input for sequencing was CD4+ or CD8+ T cells sorted from blood, taken in a trial of the OX40 agonist ivuxolimab. The receptors were gathered from an adult with an advanced solid tumor such as melanoma, head and neck, liver or kidney cancer. CDR3s include the opening cysteine and the closing phenylalanine or tryptophan. The order of the fields is V gene, clone size, D gene, J gene, CDR3 protein, CDR3 DNA. D genes are given only for firm matches. Clone size is shown for a subset of rows, as once, few, many or a class of expanded clone.

>TRBV7-2|-|TRBD1|TRBJ2-7
CASSSGQGFLYEQYF
TGTGCCAGCAGCTCCGGACAGGGTTTTCTCTACGAGCAGTACTTC
>TRBV15|-|-|TRBJ2-1
CATSKDNEQFF
TGTGCCACCAGCAAGGACAATGAGCAGTTCTTC
>TRBV11-2|-|-|TRBJ2-1
CASSLAIPYNEQFF
TGTGCCAGCAGCTTAGCAATTCCCTACAATGAGCAGTTCTTC
>TRBV13|-|-|TRBJ2-3
CASSLRLLSTDTQYF
TGTGCCAGCAGCTTAAGACTACTAAGCACAGATACGCAGTATTTT
>TRBV6-1|-|-|TRBJ1-5
CASSEGPGPRPQHF
TGTGCCAGCAGTGAAGGACCAGGTCCCAGGCCCCAGCATTTT
>TRBV6-5|-|TRBD2|TRBJ2-5
CASTREGRETQYF
TGTGCCAGCACGAGGGAGGGTAGAGAGACCCAGTACTTC
>TRBV7-7|-|-|TRBJ2-6
CASSSSGASGANVLTF
TGTGCCAGCAGCTCGAGTGGGGCATCTGGGGCCAACGTCCTGACTTTC
>TRBV2|-|TRBD1|TRBJ2-6
CASSEGQGTTVLTF
TGTGCCAGCAGTGAGGGACAGGGTACAACGGTCCTGACTTTC
>TRBV5-5|-|-|TRBJ1-5
CASSVGAPSATAQPQHF
TGTGCCAGCAGCGTTGGAGCCCCTTCAGCTACGGCTCAGCCCCAGCATTTT
>TRBV4-3|once|TRBD2|TRBJ2-2
CASSQGLGGWTGELFF
TGCGCCAGCAGCCAAGGGCTCGGGGGGTGGACCGGGGAGCTGTTTTTT
>TRBV6-4|-|-|TRBJ1-5
CASSDPTSRGRKPQHF
TGTGCCAGCAGTGACCCGACCTCAAGGGGGAGGAAGCCCCAGCATTTT
>TRBV6-5|-|TRBD1|TRBJ2-5
CASRKGQGNQETQYF
TGTGCCAGCAGAAAAGGACAGGGGAATCAAGAGACCCAGTACTTC
>TRBV2|few|TRBD1|TRBJ2-2
CASGGQGLIGELFF
TGTGCCAGCGGGGGACAGGGATTGATCGGGGAGCTGTTTTTT
>TRBV7-2|once|-|TRBJ2-2
CASRDRDGFTGELFF
TGTGCCAGCAGAGACCGGGACGGCTTTACCGGGGAGCTGTTTTTT
>TRBV11-2|-|-|TRBJ1-1
CASSLEFGRINTEAFF
TGTGCCAGCAGCTTAGAATTCGGACGGATTAACACTGAAGCTTTCTTT
>TRBV10-3|-|-|TRBJ2-2
CAISDRLLTGELFF
TGTGCCATCAGTGATAGACTCCTCACCGGGGAGCTGTTTTTT
>TRBV29-1|-|-|TRBJ1-1
CSVVGMNTEAFF
TGCAGCGTTGTGGGGATGAACACTGAAGCTTTCTTT
>TRBV30|few|-|TRBJ1-1
CAWSEKNTEAFF
TGTGCCTGGAGTGAGAAGAACACTGAAGCTTTCTTT
>TRBV6-5|few|-|TRBJ1-2
CASRQSSYGYTF
TGTGCCAGCAGGCAGAGTTCCTATGGCTACACCTTC
>TRBV6-4|-|TRBD1|TRBJ2-2
CATSRDSNTGELFF
TGTGCCACCTCCCGGGACAGCAACACCGGGGAGCTGTTTTTT
>TRBV15|-|TRBD2|TRBJ2-5
CATSRDLGEGETQYF
TGTGCCACCAGCAGAGACTTAGGGGAGGGGGAGACCCAGTACTTC
>TRBV7-2|few|TRBD2|TRBJ2-5
CASSFGGGAGRQETQYF
TGTGCCAGCAGCTTTGGCGGGGGGGCAGGTCGACAAGAGACCCAGTACTTC
>TRBV9|-|-|TRBJ1-6
CASSVDQDSPLHF
TGTGCCAGCAGCGTAGATCAAGACTCACCCCTCCACTTT
>TRBV4-2|-|TRBD2|TRBJ2-3
CASSQATLTSGGGTDTQYF
TGTGCCAGCAGCCAAGCCACCCTGACCAGCGGGGGGGGCACAGATACGCAGTATTTT
>TRBV27|-|TRBD1|TRBJ2-7
CASLDRYYEQYF
TGTGCCAGCTTGGACAGGTACTACGAGCAGTACTTC
>TRBV6-6|once|-|TRBJ1-2
CASSYSGRENYGYTF
TGTGCCAGCAGTTACTCGGGCAGGGAAAACTATGGCTACACCTTC
>TRBV2|-|-|TRBJ2-5
CASSDEGAGVETQYF
TGTGCCAGCAGTGACGAGGGTGCAGGGGTGGAGACCCAGTACTTC
>TRBV5-6|-|TRBD1|TRBJ2-7
CASSRTGESEQYF
TGTGCCAGCAGCCGGACAGGGGAGAGCGAGCAGTACTTC
>TRBV5-4|-|-|TRBJ1-1
CASSVERGTEAFF
TGTGCCAGCAGCGTCGAGCGGGGGACTGAAGCTTTCTTT
>TRBV4-1|-|-|TRBJ1-2
CASSQDPGTSGYTF
TGCGCCAGCAGCCAAGATCCTGGTACGAGTGGCTACACCTTC
>TRBV14|-|-|TRBJ1-2
CASSQVDTNYGYTF
TGTGCCAGCAGCCAAGTTGATACTAACTATGGCTACACCTTC
>TRBV5-1|-|TRBD1|TRBJ2-1
CASSLGQGSNEQFF
TGCGCCAGCAGCTTAGGACAGGGAAGCAATGAGCAGTTCTTC
>TRBV30|-|TRBD1|TRBJ1-2
CAWSSPGQGTYGYTF
TGTGCCTGGAGTTCCCCGGGACAGGGAACCTATGGCTACACCTTC
>TRBV6-1|few|TRBD1|TRBJ2-3
CASSGQTGADTQYF
TGTGCCAGCAGTGGGCAAACAGGGGCAGATACGCAGTATTTT
>TRBV7-8|-|TRBD2|TRBJ2-7
CASSLTGLVFGEQYF
TGTGCCAGCAGCTTAACTGGACTAGTGTTCGGGGAGCAGTACTTC
>TRBV28|-|-|TRBJ1-1
CASSLAAGGQTEAFF
TGTGCCAGCAGTTTGGCCGCAGGAGGCCAGACTGAAGCTTTCTTT
>TRBV2|-|TRBD2|TRBJ2-3
CASSGAGGGTDTQYF
TGTGCCAGCAGTGGAGCGGGGGGCGGCACAGATACGCAGTATTTT
>TRBV7-2|-|-|TRBJ2-3
CASSFEGGTDTQYF
TGTGCCAGCAGCTTTGAGGGCGGCACAGATACGCAGTATTTT
>TRBV5-4|-|-|TRBJ1-3
CASAPGSSGNTIYF
TGTGCCAGCGCACCCGGGTCATCTGGAAACACCATATATTTT
>TRBV12-5|-|TRBD2|TRBJ2-7
CASGFGLAGVVYEQYF
TGTGCTAGTGGTTTCGGACTAGCGGGGGTGGTCTACGAGCAGTACTTC
>TRBV28|-|-|TRBJ2-7
CASSTPGATYEQYF
TGTGCCAGCAGTACGCCGGGCGCCACCTACGAGCAGTACTTC
>TRBV27|few|-|TRBJ1-1
CASSLYRAENTEAFF
TGTGCCAGCAGTCTCTACAGGGCTGAGAACACTGAAGCTTTCTTT
>TRBV5-4|-|-|TRBJ1-4
CASSLPTANEKLFF
TGTGCCAGCAGCTTGCCCACAGCTAATGAAAAACTGTTTTTT
>TRBV5-8|-|-|TRBJ1-2
CAREKMYGAGYTF
TGTGCCAGGGAAAAAATGTACGGGGCTGGCTACACCTTC
>TRBV7-3|-|-|TRBJ2-2
CASSLFTGELFF
TGTGCCAGCAGCTTATTTACCGGGGAGCTGTTTTTT
>TRBV2|-|-|TRBJ1-4
CASSRGRVKEKLFF
TGTGCCAGCAGCCGTGGGAGGGTGAAGGAAAAACTGTTTTTT
>TRBV7-2|-|-|TRBJ2-5
CASSLSLGETQYF
TGTGCCAGCAGCTTATCTCTGGGGGAGACCCAGTACTTC